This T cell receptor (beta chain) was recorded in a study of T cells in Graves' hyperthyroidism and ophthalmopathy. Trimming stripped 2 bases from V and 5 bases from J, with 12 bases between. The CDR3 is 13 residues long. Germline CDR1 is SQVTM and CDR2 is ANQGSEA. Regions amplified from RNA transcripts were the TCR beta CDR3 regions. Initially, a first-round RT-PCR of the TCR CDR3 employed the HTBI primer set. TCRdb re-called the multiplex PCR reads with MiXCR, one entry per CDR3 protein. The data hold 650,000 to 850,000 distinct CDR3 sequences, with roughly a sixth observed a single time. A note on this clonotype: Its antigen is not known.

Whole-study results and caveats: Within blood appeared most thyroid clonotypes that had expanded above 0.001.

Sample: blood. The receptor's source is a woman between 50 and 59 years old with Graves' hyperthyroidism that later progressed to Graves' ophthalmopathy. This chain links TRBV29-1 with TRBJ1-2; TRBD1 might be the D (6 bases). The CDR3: CSVEINGQYGYTF. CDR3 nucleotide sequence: TGCAGCGTTGAAATAAATGGACAGTATGGCTACACCTTC.